This T cell receptor beta chain was sequenced for a study of T cell clones after liver transplantation. Study-level background: Standard immunosuppression, with no induction, continued until 12-24 months after transplant.

The data were produced by immunoSEQ multiplex PCR, yet TCRdb's version contains in-frame clones alone and is incomplete. The sample includes over 50,000 clones, 80% to 90% of them seen just once. Trimming stripped 1 base from V and 4 bases from J, with 12 bases between. Germline values: CDR1 SGHNT, CDR2 YYREEE (reference sequence). The CDR3 is made up of 14 amino acids. Specimen: CD8+ T cells from blood, collected 12 months after liver transplant. The source is a human patient who received a liver transplant. Some T cells may arise from the graft donor. The rearrangement joins TRBV5-4 to TRBJ2-7, with unresolved D. The CDR3 nucleotides are TGTGCCAGCAGCTTGAACTGGGGTGATTACGAGCAGTACTTC. It is translated as CASSLNWGDYEQYF. Drawing the rest from reference TRBV5-4 and TRBJ2-7, the complete variable domain is ETGVTQSPTHLIKTRGQQVTLRCSSQSGHNTVSWYQQALGQGPQFIFQYYREEENGRGNFPPRFSGLQFPNYSSELNVNALELDDSALYLCASSLNWGDYEQYFGPGTRLTVT.